Listed below are T cell receptor beta chains from one sample, sequenced in a study of T-cell reconstitution after alpha-beta-depleted transplantation in children. Each CDR3 protein gets one entry after TCRdb re-called the PCR reads with MiXCR. The sample includes about 260,000 distinct CDR3 sequences, roughly 7.7% seen only once; the top ten take about 6.4%. The starting material was PBMCs, mostly from graft donor cells, obtained 180 days after TCRalphabeta/CD19-depleted stem cell transplant. All receptors come from a male patient younger than 18 who had a stem cell transplant for acute lymphoblastic leukemia, so the T cells may come from the graft donor. Each CDR3 is given with its conserved first and last residue. The D gene is left open where the match is weak. Only some rows state a clone size, as once, few, many or a class for expanded clones.

size: many
J: TRBJ2-7
D: TRBD2
V: TRBV5-1
DNA: TGCGCCAGCAGCTCGACGACTAGCGGGAGAGGTGGCTCCTACGAGCAGTACTTC
CDR3: CASSSTTSGRGGSYEQYF

size: many
J: TRBJ2-7
D: -
V: TRBV28
DNA: TGTGCCAGCAGTTTTGCGGACGGCTCGGAGGGCTACGAGCAGTACTTC
CDR3: CASSFADGSEGYEQYF

size: many
J: TRBJ1-3
D: -
V: TRBV7-2
DNA: TGTGCCAGCAGCTTACCGCCTGGAAACACCATATATTTT
CDR3: CASSLPPGNTIYF

size: -
J: TRBJ1-5
D: -
V: TRBV6-2/TRBV6-3
DNA: TGTGCCAGCAGTTACGACATGATACAGGGTTCCAATCAGCCCCAGCATTTT
CDR3: CASSYDMIQGSNQPQHF

size: many
J: TRBJ1-1
D: -
V: TRBV12-3/TRBV12-4
DNA: TGTGCCAGCAGCCCGGTTGGGGGGGCTAGAGCTTTCTTT
CDR3: CASSPVGGARAFF

size: many
J: TRBJ2-1
D: -
V: TRBV12-3/TRBV12-4
DNA: TGTGCCAGCAGTTTAGCGCGAGGTAGTGAGCAGTTCTTC
CDR3: CASSLARGSEQFF

size: few
J: TRBJ2-7
D: TRBD2
V: TRBV3-1
DNA: TGTGCCAGCAGCGTCGTCCGACTAGCGGGCTCCTACGAGCAGTACTTC
CDR3: CASSVVRLAGSYEQYF

size: many
J: TRBJ2-3
D: TRBD2
V: TRBV15
DNA: TGTGCCACCAGCAGAGATCGAGCGGGAGTTGATACGCAGTATTTT
CDR3: CATSRDRAGVDTQYF

size: many
J: TRBJ2-1
D: -
V: TRBV19
DNA: TGTGCCAGTAGTATCGTGGCTTCCTCCTACAATGAGCAGTTCTTC
CDR3: CASSIVASSYNEQFF

size: few
J: TRBJ2-3
D: -
V: TRBV5-1
DNA: TGCGCCAGCAGTTCAGGGTCGTCTAGTGGAGATACGCAGTATTTT
CDR3: CASSSGSSSGDTQYF

size: many
J: TRBJ1-6
D: -
V: TRBV6-5
DNA: TGTGCCGCGGGGCAGGGTAATTCACCCCTCCACTTT
CDR3: CAAGQGNSPLHF

size: many
J: TRBJ1-1
D: -
V: TRBV7-2
DNA: TGTGCCAGTACAAATGGTATGAACACTGAAGCTTTCTTT
CDR3: CASTNGMNTEAFF

size: many
J: TRBJ1-6
D: -
V: TRBV7-9
DNA: TGTGCCAGCAGCTTAGCAGGGGGGAGTTCACCCCTCCACTTT
CDR3: CASSLAGGSSPLHF

size: many
J: TRBJ2-3
D: TRBD2
V: TRBV11-2
DNA: TGTGCCAGCAGCCAGGCCCGACTAGCGGGGAACACAGATACGCAGTATTTT
CDR3: CASSQARLAGNTDTQYF

size: many
J: TRBJ2-7
D: -
V: TRBV20-1
DNA: TGCAGTGCATATAACGGCTACTACGAGCAGTACTTC
CDR3: CSAYNGYYEQYF

size: many
J: TRBJ2-1
D: TRBD1
V: TRBV7-9
DNA: TGTGCCAGCAGACTTCCGGGACAGGGGGCGAATGAGCAGTTCTTC
CDR3: CASRLPGQGANEQFF

size: many
J: TRBJ2-7
D: TRBD1
V: TRBV2
DNA: TGTGCCAGCAGGCCACAGGGGGCCCCCTACGAGCAGTACTTC
CDR3: CASRPQGAPYEQYF

size: many
J: TRBJ2-5
D: TRBD1
V: TRBV10-3
DNA: TGTGCCATCAGGGACAGGGTAAAAGAGACCCAGTACTTC
CDR3: CAIRDRVKETQYF

size: many
J: TRBJ1-6
D: -
V: TRBV20-1
DNA: TGCAGTGCCGCGGGCTTGGACCCCTTTAATTCACCCCTCCACTTT
CDR3: CSAAGLDPFNSPLHF

size: -
J: TRBJ1-1
D: -
V: TRBV4-1
DNA: TGTGCCAGCAGCCCTGGGCCCGTACAAGCTTTCTTT
CDR3: CASSPGPVQAFF

size: many
J: TRBJ1-1
D: -
V: TRBV5-1
DNA: TGCGCCAGCAGTCAATACACTGAAGCTTTCTTT
CDR3: CASSQYTEAFF

size: -
J: TRBJ1-1
D: -
V: TRBV14
DNA: TGTGCCAGCAGCCAAGAAGAGGGTACGAACACTGAAGCTTTCTTT
CDR3: CASSQEEGTNTEAFF

size: many
J: TRBJ2-2
D: -
V: TRBV10-3
DNA: TGTGCCATCCATGGGGGCCCGACCGGGGAGCTGTTTTTT
CDR3: CAIHGGPTGELFF

size: few
J: TRBJ2-7
D: -
V: TRBV7-2
DNA: TGTGCCAGCAGCTTAGGGGAGTACCACTACGAGCAGTACTTC
CDR3: CASSLGEYHYEQYF

size: many
J: TRBJ1-2
D: -
V: TRBV24-1
DNA: TGTGCCACCAGTGATCGACAGACCAACTATGGCTACACCTTC
CDR3: CATSDRQTNYGYTF

size: many
J: TRBJ2-1
D: -
V: TRBV5-5
DNA: TGTGCCAGCAGCTTGGATCCAACTGTCCACAATGAGCAGTTCTTC
CDR3: CASSLDPTVHNEQFF

size: many
J: TRBJ2-7
D: -
V: TRBV6-1
DNA: TGTGCCAGCAGTACAACATTCTACGAGCAGTACTTC
CDR3: CASSTTFYEQYF

size: many
J: TRBJ2-3
D: TRBD2
V: TRBV5-1
DNA: TGCGCCAGCAGCTATAGCGGGTATAGCACAGATACGCAGTATTTT
CDR3: CASSYSGYSTDTQYF

size: few
J: TRBJ2-2
D: TRBD1
V: TRBV9
DNA: TGTGCCAGCAGCGTAGTTGGGACAGCGAACACCGGGGAGCTGTTTTTT
CDR3: CASSVVGTANTGELFF

size: -
J: TRBJ2-4
D: -
V: TRBV5-5
DNA: TGTGCCAGCAGCATATTGCCCCCCCCCACAGGGTTAAACATTCAGTACTTC
CDR3: CASSILPPPTGLNIQYF

size: many
J: TRBJ2-7
D: -
V: TRBV11-3
DNA: TGTGCCAGCAGCTTAGATCGTGTGAGTACCTACGAGCAGTACTTC
CDR3: CASSLDRVSTYEQYF

size: -
J: TRBJ2-7
D: -
V: TRBV29-1
DNA: TGCAGCGTGATCGGCCCCAGCTACGAGCAGTACTTC
CDR3: CSVIGPSYEQYF

size: many
J: TRBJ2-3
D: TRBD2
V: TRBV20-1
DNA: TGCAGTGCTCTGAGACTAGCGGGGGGGCCCCGGTGCACAGATACGCAGTATTTT
CDR3: CSALRLAGGPRCTDTQYF

size: few
J: TRBJ2-5
D: -
V: TRBV28
DNA: TGTGCCAGCAGTTCCCCCCTCCGGGAGACCCAGTACTTC
CDR3: CASSSPLRETQYF

size: many
J: TRBJ1-3
D: -
V: TRBV7-2
DNA: TGTGCCAGCGTCCGCGGGGAAGCAGGATTCGTATCGAACACCATATATTTT
CDR3: CASVRGEAGFVSNTIYF

size: many
J: TRBJ1-4
D: -
V: TRBV25-1
DNA: TGTGCCAGCAGTGACTGGGGGGTTGGAGAAAAACTGTTTTTT
CDR3: CASSDWGVGEKLFF

size: many
J: TRBJ2-3
D: TRBD2
V: TRBV4-3
DNA: TGCGCCAGCAGCCAAGAATTGCTAGCGGGGGCTACAGATACGCAGTATTTT
CDR3: CASSQELLAGATDTQYF

size: many
J: TRBJ1-5
D: -
V: TRBV20-1
DNA: TGCAGTGCTACTAGGACGTCTTCGGGGCATCAGCCCCAGCATTTT
CDR3: CSATRTSSGHQPQHF

size: many
J: TRBJ2-1
D: -
V: TRBV14
DNA: TGTGCCAGCAGCCAAGAGAGGGACTGGAGCTCCTACAATGAGCAGTTCTTC
CDR3: CASSQERDWSSYNEQFF

size: many
J: TRBJ1-3
D: -
V: TRBV4-3
DNA: TGCGCCAGCAGCCAAGATCTCCTGCTGGGGTCTGGAAACACCATATATTTT
CDR3: CASSQDLLLGSGNTIYF

size: many
J: TRBJ2-7
D: TRBD1
V: TRBV25-1
DNA: TGTGCCAGCAGTGCATTCTCCGGGACAGGCTACGAGCAGTACTTC
CDR3: CASSAFSGTGYEQYF

size: many
J: TRBJ2-2
D: -
V: TRBV7-9
DNA: TGTGCCAGCAGGGGACCGCCGCCAGCGAACACCGGGGAGCTGTTTTTT
CDR3: CASRGPPPANTGELFF

size: many
J: TRBJ2-5
D: -
V: TRBV28
DNA: TGTGCCAGCAGTTCCTCTACAGGGAGGAAAGAGACCCAGTACTTC
CDR3: CASSSSTGRKETQYF

size: many
J: TRBJ2-2
D: -
V: TRBV28
DNA: TGTGCCAGCAGTTTGGGTTTTCGGGAGCAAACCGGGGAGCTGTTTTTT
CDR3: CASSLGFREQTGELFF

size: many
J: TRBJ2-1
D: TRBD1
V: TRBV3-1
DNA: TGTGCCAGCAGCCAAGTTGGGACAGGGCGCAATGAGCAGTTCTTC
CDR3: CASSQVGTGRNEQFF

size: many
J: TRBJ1-4
D: -
V: TRBV7-8
DNA: TGTGCCAGCAGCTTCGGACAAGGGGGAAGTGTAGGACTGTTTTTT
CDR3: CASSFGQGGSVGLFF

size: many
J: TRBJ1-2
D: -
V: TRBV10-3
DNA: TGTGCCATCGGGCCCCGAGGGGCAGACTATGGCTACACCTTC
CDR3: CAIGPRGADYGYTF

size: few
J: TRBJ1-6
D: -
V: TRBV14
DNA: TGTGCCAGCAGCGACCACAGGGACAATTCACCCCTCCACTTT
CDR3: CASSDHRDNSPLHF

size: many
J: TRBJ1-2
D: -
V: TRBV3-1
DNA: TGTGCCAGCAGCCAAGAAATCCATGGCTACACCTTC
CDR3: CASSQEIHGYTF

size: -
J: TRBJ1-2
D: TRBD1
V: TRBV2
DNA: TGTACCAGCTCATTCGGCGGGACAGGGCATACCCTTTTGAAGGGCTACACCTTC
CDR3: CTSSFGGTGHTLLKGYTF

size: many
J: TRBJ1-5
D: -
V: TRBV11-2
DNA: TGTGCCAGCAGCCAAGGGGGGCCCCAGCATTTT
CDR3: CASSQGGPQHF

size: many
J: TRBJ2-1
D: -
V: TRBV20-1
DNA: TGCAGTGAGGAGCGGAAATACAATGAGCAGTTCTTC
CDR3: CSEERKYNEQFF

size: many
J: TRBJ2-7
D: -
V: TRBV5-6
DNA: TGTGCCAGCAGCTTGGCTGTAGGGAGAGGACTCCCTACCGAGCAGTACTTC
CDR3: CASSLAVGRGLPTEQYF

size: many
J: TRBJ1-5
D: TRBD1
V: TRBV5-5
DNA: TGTGCCAGCTCGCGGACAGGGTTCGAGCAGCCCCAGCATTTT
CDR3: CASSRTGFEQPQHF

size: many
J: TRBJ1-6
D: -
V: TRBV2
DNA: TGTGCCAGCAGTGACGTTGCAGGATATAATTCACCCCTCCACTTT
CDR3: CASSDVAGYNSPLHF